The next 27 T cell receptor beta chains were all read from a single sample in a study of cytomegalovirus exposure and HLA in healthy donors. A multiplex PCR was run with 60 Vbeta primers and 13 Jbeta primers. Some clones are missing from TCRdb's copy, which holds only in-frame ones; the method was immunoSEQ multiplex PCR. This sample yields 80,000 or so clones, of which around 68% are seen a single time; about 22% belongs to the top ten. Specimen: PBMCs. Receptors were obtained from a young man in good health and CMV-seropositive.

This CDR3 reads CASSLMSGTGGSHEQYF. In DNA, the CDR3 is TGTGCCAGCAGCTTAATGTCCGGGACAGGGGGTAGTCACGAGCAGTACTTC. The chain employs TRBV7-9 and TRBJ2-7, with 11 nucleotides matching TRBD1. This CDR3 comprises 17 residues. Germline values: CDR1 SEHNR, CDR2 FQNEAQ (reference sequence). The ends lost 2 bases at V and 5 bases at J; junction bases unmatched: 11.

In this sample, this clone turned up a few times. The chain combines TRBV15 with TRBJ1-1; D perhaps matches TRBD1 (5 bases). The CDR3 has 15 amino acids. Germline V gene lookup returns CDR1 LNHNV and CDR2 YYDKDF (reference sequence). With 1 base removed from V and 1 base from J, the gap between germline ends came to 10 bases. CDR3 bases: TGTGCCACCAGCAGAGTGGCCAGGGCGAACACTGAAGCTTTCTTT. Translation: CATSRVARANTEAFF.

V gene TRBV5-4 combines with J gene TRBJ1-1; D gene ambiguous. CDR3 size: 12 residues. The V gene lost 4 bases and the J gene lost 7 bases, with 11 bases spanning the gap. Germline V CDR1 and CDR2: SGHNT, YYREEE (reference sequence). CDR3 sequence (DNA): TGTGCCAGCAGCGTGAAACAGTTTGAAGCTTTCTTT. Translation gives CASSVKQFEAFF.

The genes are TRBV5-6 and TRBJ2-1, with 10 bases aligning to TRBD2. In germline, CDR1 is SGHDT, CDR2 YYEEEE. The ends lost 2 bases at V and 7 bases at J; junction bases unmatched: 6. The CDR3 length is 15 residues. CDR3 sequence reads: CASSFRSGGTNEQFF. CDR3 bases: TGTGCCAGCAGCTTTCGTAGCGGGGGGACAAATGAGCAGTTCTTC.

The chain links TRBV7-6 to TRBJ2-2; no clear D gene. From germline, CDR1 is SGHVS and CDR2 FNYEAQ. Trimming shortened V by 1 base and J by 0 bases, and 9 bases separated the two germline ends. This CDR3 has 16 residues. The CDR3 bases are TGTGCCAGCAGCTTAGAACCCAGATCGAACACCGGGGAGCTGTTTTTT. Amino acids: CASSLEPRSNTGELFF.

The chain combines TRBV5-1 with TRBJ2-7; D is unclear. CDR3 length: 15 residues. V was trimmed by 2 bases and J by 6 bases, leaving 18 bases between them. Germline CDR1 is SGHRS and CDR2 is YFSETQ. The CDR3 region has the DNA TGCGCCAGCAGCTTATCTACCCAAACCCCCTCCGAGCAGTACTTC. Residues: CASSLSTQTPSEQYF. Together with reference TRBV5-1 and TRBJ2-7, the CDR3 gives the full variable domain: KAGVTQTPRYLIKTRGQQVTLSCSPISGHRSVSWYQQTPGQGLQFLFEYFSETQRNKGNFPGRFSGRQFSNSRSEMNVSTLELGDSALYLCASSLSTQTPSEQYFGPGTRLTVT.

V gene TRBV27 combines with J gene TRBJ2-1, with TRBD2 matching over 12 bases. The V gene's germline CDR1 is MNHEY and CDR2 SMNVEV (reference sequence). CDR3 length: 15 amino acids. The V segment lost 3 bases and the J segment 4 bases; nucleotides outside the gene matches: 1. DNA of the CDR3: TGTGCCAGCAGTTTTCTAGCGGGGGGGTACAATGAGCAGTTCTTC. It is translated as CASSFLAGGYNEQFF.

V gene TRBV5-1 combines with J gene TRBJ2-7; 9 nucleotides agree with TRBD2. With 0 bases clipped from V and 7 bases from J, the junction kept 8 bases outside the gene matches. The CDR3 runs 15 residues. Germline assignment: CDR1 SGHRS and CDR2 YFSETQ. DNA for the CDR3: TGCGCCAGCAGCTTGGAGGGCGGGAGGGAAAAAGAGCAGTACTTC. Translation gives CASSLEGGREKEQYF. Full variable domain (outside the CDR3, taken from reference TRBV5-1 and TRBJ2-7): KAGVTQTPRYLIKTRGQQVTLSCSPISGHRSVSWYQQTPGQGLQFLFEYFSETQRNKGNFPGRFSGRQFSNSRSEMNVSTLELGDSALYLCASSLEGGREKEQYFGPGTRLTVT.

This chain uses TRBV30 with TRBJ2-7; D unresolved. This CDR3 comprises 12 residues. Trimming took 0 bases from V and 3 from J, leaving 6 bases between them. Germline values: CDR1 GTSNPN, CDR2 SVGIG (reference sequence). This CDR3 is CAWSVRYYEQYF. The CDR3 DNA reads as TGTGCCTGGAGTGTCAGGTACTACGAGCAGTACTTC.

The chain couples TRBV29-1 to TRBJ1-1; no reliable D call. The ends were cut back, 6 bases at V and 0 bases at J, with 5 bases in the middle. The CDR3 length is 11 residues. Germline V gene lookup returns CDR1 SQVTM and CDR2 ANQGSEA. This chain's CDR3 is CSVEMNTEAFF. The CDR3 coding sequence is TGCAGCGTAGAGATGAACACTGAAGCTTTCTTT.

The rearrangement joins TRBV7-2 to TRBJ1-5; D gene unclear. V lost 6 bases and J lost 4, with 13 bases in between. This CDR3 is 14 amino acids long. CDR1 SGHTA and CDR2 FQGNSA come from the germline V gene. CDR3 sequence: CASSHGHGNQPQHF. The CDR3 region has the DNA TGTGCCAGCAGTCATGGGCACGGAAATCAGCCCCAGCATTTT.

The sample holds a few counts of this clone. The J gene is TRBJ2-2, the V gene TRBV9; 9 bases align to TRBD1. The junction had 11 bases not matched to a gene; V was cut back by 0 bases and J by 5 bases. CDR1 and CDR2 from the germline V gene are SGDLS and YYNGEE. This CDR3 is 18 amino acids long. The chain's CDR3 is CASSVVNLGQGKTGELFF. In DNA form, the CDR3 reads TGTGCCAGCAGCGTAGTTAATTTGGGACAGGGAAAGACCGGGGAGCTGTTTTTT. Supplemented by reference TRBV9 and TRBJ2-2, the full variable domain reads DSGVTQTPKHLITATGQRVTLRCSPRSGDLSVYWYQQSLDQGLQFLIQYYNGEERAKGNILERFSAQQFPDLHSELNLSSLELGDSALYFCASSVVNLGQGKTGELFFGEGSRLTVL.

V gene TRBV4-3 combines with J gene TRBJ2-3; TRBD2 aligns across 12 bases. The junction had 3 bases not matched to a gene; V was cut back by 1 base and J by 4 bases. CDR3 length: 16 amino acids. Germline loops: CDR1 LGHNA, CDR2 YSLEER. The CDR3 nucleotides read TGCGCCAGCAGCCAAGCTAGCGGGAGGGCCGCAGATACGCAGTATTTT. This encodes CASSQASGRAADTQYF.

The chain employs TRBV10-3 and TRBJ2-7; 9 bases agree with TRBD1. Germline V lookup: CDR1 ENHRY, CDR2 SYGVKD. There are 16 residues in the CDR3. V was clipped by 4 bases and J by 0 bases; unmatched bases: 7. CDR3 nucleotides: TGTGCCATCAGTGTCCGGGACAGGGTCGACTCCTACGAGCAGTACTTC. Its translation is CAISVRDRVDSYEQYF.

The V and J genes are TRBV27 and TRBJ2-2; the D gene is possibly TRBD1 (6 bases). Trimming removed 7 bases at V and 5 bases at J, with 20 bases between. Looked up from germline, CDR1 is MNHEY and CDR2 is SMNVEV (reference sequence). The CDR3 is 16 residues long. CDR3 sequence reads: CASTPAGQGWTGELFF. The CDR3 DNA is TGTGCCAGCACTCCAGCCGGCCAGGGGTGGACCGGGGAGCTGTTTTTT.

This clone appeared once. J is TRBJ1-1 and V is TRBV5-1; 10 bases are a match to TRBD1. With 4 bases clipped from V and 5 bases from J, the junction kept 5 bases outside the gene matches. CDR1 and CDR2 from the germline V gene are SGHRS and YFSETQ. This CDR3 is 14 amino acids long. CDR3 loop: CASSQTGGTTEAFF. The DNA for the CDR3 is TGCGCCAGCAGCCAGACAGGGGGCACAACTGAAGCTTTCTTT.

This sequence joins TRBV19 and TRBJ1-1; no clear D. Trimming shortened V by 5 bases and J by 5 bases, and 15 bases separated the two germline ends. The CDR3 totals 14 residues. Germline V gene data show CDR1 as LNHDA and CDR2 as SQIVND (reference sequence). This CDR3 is CASSPIEKRTEAFF. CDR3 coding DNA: TGTGCCAGTAGTCCCATCGAAAAGCGTACTGAAGCTTTCTTT.

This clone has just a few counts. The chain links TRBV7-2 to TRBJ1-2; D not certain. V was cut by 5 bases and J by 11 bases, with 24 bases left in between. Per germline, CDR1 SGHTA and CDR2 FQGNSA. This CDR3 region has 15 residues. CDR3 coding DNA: TGTGCCAGCAGCCTTGAGCCCAAGAGGACTATGGCTTACACCTTC. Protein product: CASSLEPKRTMAYTF.

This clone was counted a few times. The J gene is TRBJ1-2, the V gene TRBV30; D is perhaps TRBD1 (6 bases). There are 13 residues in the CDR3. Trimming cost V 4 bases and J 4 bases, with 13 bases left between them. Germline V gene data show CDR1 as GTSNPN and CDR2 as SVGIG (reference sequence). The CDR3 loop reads CAWTSIQGYGYTF. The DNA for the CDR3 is TGTGCCTGGACTTCAATACAGGGCTATGGCTACACCTTC.

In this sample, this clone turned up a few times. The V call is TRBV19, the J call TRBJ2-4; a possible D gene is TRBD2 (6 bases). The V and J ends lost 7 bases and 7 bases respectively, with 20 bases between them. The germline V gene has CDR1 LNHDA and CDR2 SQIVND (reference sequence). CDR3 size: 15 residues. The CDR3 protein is CASNTRGASGNIQYF. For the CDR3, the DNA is TGTGCCAGTAATACTCGCGGCGCGAGCGGGAACATTCAGTACTTC.

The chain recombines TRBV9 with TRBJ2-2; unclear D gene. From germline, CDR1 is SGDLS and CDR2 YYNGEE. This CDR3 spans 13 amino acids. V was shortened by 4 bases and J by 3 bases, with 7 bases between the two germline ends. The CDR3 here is CASSFRDTGELFF. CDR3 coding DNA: TGTGCCAGCAGCTTCCGGGACACCGGGGAGCTGTTTTTT.

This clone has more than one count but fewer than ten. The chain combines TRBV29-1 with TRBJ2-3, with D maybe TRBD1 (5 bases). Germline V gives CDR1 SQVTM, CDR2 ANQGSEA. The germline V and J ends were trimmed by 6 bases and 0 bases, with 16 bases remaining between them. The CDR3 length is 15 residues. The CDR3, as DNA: TGCAGCGTCCGCTCTTCAGGGATTAGCACAGATACGCAGTATTTT. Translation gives CSVRSSGISTDTQYF.

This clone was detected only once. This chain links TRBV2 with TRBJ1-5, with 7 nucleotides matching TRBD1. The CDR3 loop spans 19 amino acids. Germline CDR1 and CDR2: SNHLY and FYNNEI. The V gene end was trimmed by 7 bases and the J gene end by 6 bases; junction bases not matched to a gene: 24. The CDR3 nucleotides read TGTGCCAGCAACCTCCTACGGACAGGTTCTTCGTTCGCGGGTCAGCCCCAGCATTTT. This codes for CASNLLRTGSSFAGQPQHF.

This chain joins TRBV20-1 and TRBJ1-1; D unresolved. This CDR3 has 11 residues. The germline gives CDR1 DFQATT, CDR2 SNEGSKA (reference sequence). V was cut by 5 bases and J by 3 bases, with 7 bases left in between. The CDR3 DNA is TGCAGTGCTGAGCGCTACACTGAAGCTTTCTTT. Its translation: CSAERYTEAFF.

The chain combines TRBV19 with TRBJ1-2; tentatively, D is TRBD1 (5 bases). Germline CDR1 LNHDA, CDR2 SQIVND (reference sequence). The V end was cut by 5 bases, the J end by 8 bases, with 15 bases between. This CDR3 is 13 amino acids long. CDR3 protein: CASSPSPQGGYTF. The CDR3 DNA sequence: TGTGCCAGTAGTCCCTCTCCGCAGGGAGGCTACACCTTC.

CDR3 nucleotides: TGTGCTAGTGGTTTGGTACCTAGCGCGGGGAATGAGCAGTTCTTC. Encoded protein: CASGLVPSAGNEQFF. The chain has TRBV12-5 and TRBJ2-1; maybe TRBD2 (6 bases). Germline CDR1 is LGHNT and CDR2 is FRNRAP. Deletions cut 0 bases from V and 7 bases from J, with 13 bases between. The CDR3 covers 15 residues.

The CDR3 DNA is TGTGCCAGCAGCTTAAATTCTCCGGGTTATGAAAAACTGTTTTTT. This encodes CASSLNSPGYEKLFF. This rearrangement joins TRBV11-2 to TRBJ1-4; D is ambiguous. V shed 2 bases and J shed 6 bases, with 13 bases lying between them. Per germline, CDR1 SGHAT and CDR2 FQNNGV. CDR3 size: 15 residues.